The rows below give T cell receptor beta chains drawn from one sample of a study of cytomegalovirus exposure and HLA in healthy donors. Here immunoSEQ multiplex PCR was the method, and the copy in TCRdb shows in-frame clones only, minus some. The profile shows fewer than 95,000 clones, around three quarters of them singletons. What was sequenced was PBMCs. These receptors originate from a man aged 25-40 years in good health and CMV-seronegative. Each CDR3 is given with its conserved first and last residue. A D gene is named only where the DNA matches it firmly. Expanded clones are given a class, and other clones once, few, many or no size at all.

clone size	V gene	J gene	D gene	CDR3 protein	CDR3 DNA
few	TRBV6-5	TRBJ1-6	-	CASRRSGAPHSPLHF	TGTGCCAGCAGACGATCAGGGGCGCCGCATTCACCCCTCCACTTT
-	TRBV5-1	TRBJ2-5	-	CASVAPGTHETQYF	TGCGCCAGTGTAGCCCCCGGGACACATGAGACCCAGTACTTC
-	TRBV18	TRBJ1-1	-	CASSPTVDTEAFF	TGTGCCAGCTCACCGACTGTGGACACTGAAGCTTTCTTT
-	TRBV27	TRBJ1-1	-	CASSSTGNTEAFF	TGTGCCAGCAGTTCAACAGGGAACACTGAAGCTTTCTTT
-	TRBV5-8	TRBJ1-1	TRBD1	CASRRTGLNMLAFF	TGTGCCAGCAGAAGGACAGGCCTGAATATGCTGGCTTTCTTT
-	TRBV19	TRBJ2-7	-	CASSIRGYEQYF	TGTGCCAGTAGTATTAGGGGCTACGAGCAGTACTTC
-	TRBV27	TRBJ2-6	-	CASSSSTLGVPSSGANVLTF	TGTGCCAGCAGTTCGTCAACGCTAGGGGTTCCCAGCTCTGGGGCCAACGTCCTGACTTTC
-	TRBV5-1	TRBJ1-1	TRBD1	CASSRTGENTEAFF	TGCGCCAGCAGCCGGACAGGCGAAAACACTGAAGCTTTCTTT
-	TRBV19	TRBJ2-7	-	CATGHGGGEQYF	TGTGCCACGGGACACGGTGGGGGTGAGCAGTACTTC
-	TRBV7-9	TRBJ2-6	-	CASSLAGQVANVLTF	TGTGCCAGCAGCTTAGCTGGGCAAGTAGCCAACGTCCTGACTTTC
-	TRBV19	TRBJ1-1	-	CASSMEVEGEAFF	TGTGCCAGTAGTATGGAGGTCGAGGGTGAAGCTTTCTTT
-	TRBV7-8	TRBJ1-1	TRBD1	CASSLTGGPACRAFF	TGTGCCAGCAGCCTTACAGGGGGACCCGCCTGTAGAGCTTTCTTT
-	TRBV18	TRBJ2-5	-	CASSHRGTETQYF	TGTGCCAGCTCACATCGGGGTACGGAGACCCAGTACTTC
-	TRBV7-3	TRBJ1-2	TRBD1	CASSDRDRRGYTF	TGTGCCAGCAGCGACAGGGACAGAAGGGGCTACACCTTC
-	TRBV2	TRBJ2-1	-	CASGGINTSPNNEQFF	TGTGCCAGCGGCGGGATCAACACCTCCCCGAACAATGAGCAGTTCTTC